The 15 T cell receptor beta chains listed next were all sequenced from one sample in a study of blood T cell repertoires in COVID-19. Only in-frame clones appear in the TCRdb table, and some are missing; sequencing was by immunoSEQ multiplex PCR. Here the sample spans 200,000 or so clones, around four fifths being singletons. Material for sequencing was peripheral blood. The receptors originated from a man aged 60 to 69 with COVID-19, enrolled during active disease.

This clone has more than one count but fewer than ten. The chain is built from TRBV19 and TRBJ1-2, with 7 bases fitting TRBD1. Germline CDR1 and CDR2: LNHDA and SQIVND (reference sequence). The CDR3 loop spans 13 amino acids. J gave up 5 bases and V 6 bases, and 6 bases lay outside the gene matches. Here the CDR3 DNA reads TGTGCCAGTAGCCGGGACAGAAAATATGGCTACACCTTC. Residues: CASSRDRKYGYTF.

This clone was counted only a few times. J is TRBJ2-1 and V is TRBV10-3; 8 bases map to TRBD2. The CDR3 is 16 residues long. CDR1 is ENHRY, CDR2 SYGVKD, per germline. V gave up 5 bases and J gave up 0 bases; unmatched junction bases: 6. The DNA for the CDR3 is TGTGCCATCAGTACCGGGACTAGAAGCTCCTACAATGAGCAGTTCTTC. Translation gives CAISTGTRSSYNEQFF.

V gene TRBV3-1 (or the pseudogene TRBV3-2) combines with J gene TRBJ1-1; possible D gene TRBD1, 5 bases. CDR1 is LGHDT, CDR2 YNNKEL, per germline (reference sequence). The V gene lost 4 bases and the J gene lost 1 base, with 10 bases spanning the gap. The CDR3 runs to 14 residues. The CDR3 DNA reads as TGTGCCAGCAGCCTTAACGACAGGAACACTGAAGCTTTCTTT. Encoded protein: CASSLNDRNTEAFF.

The chain has TRBV9 and TRBJ2-7; 7 bases fit TRBD2. In germline, CDR1 is SGDLS, CDR2 YYNGEE. J was trimmed by 2 bases and V by 6 bases; bases with no gene match: 8. This CDR3 is 14 amino acids long. The CDR3 DNA follows: TGTGCCAGCACCCCGGGGGACTACACCTACGAGCAGTACTTC. Encoded protein: CASTPGDYTYEQYF.

The V gene is TRBV12-3 or TRBV12-4, the J gene TRBJ2-3; 9 bases line up with TRBD1. The CDR3 spans 13 residues. J lost 6 bases, V lost 3 bases, and 1 base had no gene match. The CDR3 here is CASSLTGGDTQYF. CDR3 bases: TGTGCCAGCAGTTTGACAGGGGGGGATACGCAGTATTTT.

The chain uses TRBV7-9 and TRBJ1-1, with a tentative D call TRBD1 (6 bases). Germline V CDR1 and CDR2: SEHNR, FQNEAQ (reference sequence). CDR3 length: 14 amino acids. Trimming shortened V by 1 base and J by 3 bases, and 9 bases separated the two germline ends. This chain's CDR3 is CASSLGQEDTEAFF. The DNA of the CDR3 is TGTGCCAGCAGCTTAGGACAGGAAGACACTGAAGCTTTCTTT.

The chain has TRBV24-1 and TRBJ2-1, with 9 bases fitting TRBD2. The CDR3 loop spans 16 amino acids. Trimming took 4 bases from V and 9 from J; bases not matched to a gene: 12. Per the germline V gene, CDR1 is KGHDR and CDR2 is SFDVKD. The DNA for the CDR3 is TGTGCCACCAGTGAGCCGAGCGGGAGGAACGTCGGTGAGCAGTTCTTC. Its translation: CATSEPSGRNVGEQFF.

The genes are TRBV28 and TRBJ2-3; tentative D call: TRBD2 (7 bases). Per the germline V gene, CDR1 is MDHEN and CDR2 is SYDVKM. The ends were cut back, 6 bases at V and 0 bases at J, with 13 bases in the middle. This CDR3 has 15 amino acids. CDR3 DNA sequence: TGTGCCAGCAGAAAGGGGGGGCCGAGCACAGATACGCAGTATTTT. Translated, it gives CASRKGGPSTDTQYF.

This rearrangement joins TRBV5-1 to TRBJ2-2; 15 nucleotides line up with TRBD2. The trim removed 5 bases at V and 5 bases at J, leaving 7 bases unmatched. The CDR3 is 17 residues long. Germline assignment: CDR1 SGHRS and CDR2 YFSETQ. The chain's CDR3 is CASRTGTSGRRTGELFF. In DNA, the CDR3 is TGCGCCAGCAGGACCGGGACTAGCGGGAGGAGGACCGGGGAGCTGTTTTTT.

The chain employs TRBV6-1 and TRBJ2-3; D perhaps matches TRBD2 (6 bases). The germline CDR1 and CDR2 sequences are MNHNS and SASEGT. Trimming pared 0 bases from V and 5 bases from J, leaving 15 bases between. The CDR3 has 16 amino acids. The CDR3 sequence is CASSEAIGGGVDTQYF. As DNA, the CDR3 is TGTGCCAGCAGTGAAGCGATAGGAGGCGGGGTAGATACGCAGTATTTT.

This clone was detected only once. This sample also contains other DNA sequences that code for the same CDR3. This rearrangement joins TRBV2 to TRBJ2-5; 7 nucleotides agree with TRBD1. Per the germline V gene, CDR1 is SNHLY and CDR2 is FYNNEI. CDR3 size: 13 residues. The V segment lost 8 bases and the J segment 2 bases; nucleotides outside the gene matches: 5. CDR3 in amino acids: CASRRGQQETQYF. CDR3 DNA sequence: TGTGCCAGCCGCAGGGGACAGCAAGAGACCCAGTACTTC.

The rearrangement joins TRBV9 to TRBJ1-3; possibly TRBD1 for D (6 bases). This CDR3 has 15 residues. From germline, CDR1 is SGDLS and CDR2 YYNGEE. Trimming removed 4 bases at V and 2 bases at J, with 13 bases between. This CDR3 is CASSPMTGAGNTIYF. The CDR3 DNA reads as TGTGCCAGCAGCCCGATGACAGGTGCTGGAAACACCATATATTTT. Variable domain in full (rest from reference TRBV9 and TRBJ1-3): DSGVTQTPKHLITATGQRVTLRCSPRSGDLSVYWYQQSLDQGLQFLIQYYNGEERAKGNILERFSAQQFPDLHSELNLSSLELGDSALYFCASSPMTGAGNTIYFGEGSWLTVV.

Regarding this clone: One end of the junction is discordant with germline, which a read error may explain. The chain carries TRBV29-1 and TRBJ1-2; D is unclear. The CDR3 is made up of 9 amino acids. Germline V CDR1 and CDR2: SQVTM, ANQGSEA. The CDR3 sequence: CSVREKFAF. In DNA, the CDR3 is TGCAGCGTTCGGGAGAAGTTCGCCTTC.

This clone came up once. The chain carries TRBV9 and TRBJ2-3, with D possibly being TRBD2 (6 bases). Trimming removed 3 bases from V and 4 bases from J, with 18 bases in between. The germline CDR1 and CDR2 sequences are SGDLS and YYNGEE. The CDR3 has 16 residues. This CDR3 reads CASSAGGLRVADTQYF. The CDR3 bases are TGTGCCAGCAGCGCCGGGGGACTCAGAGTTGCAGATACGCAGTATTTT.

The chain joins TRBV3-1 (or the pseudogene TRBV3-2) to TRBJ1-6; TRBD1 matches at 7 bases. Per the germline V gene, CDR1 is LGHDT and CDR2 is YNNKEL (reference sequence). Trimming cost V 4 bases and J 7 bases; bases outside gene matches: 1. The CDR3 runs to 13 residues. The CDR3 loop is CASSPQGNSPLHF. CDR3 DNA sequence: TGTGCCAGCAGCCCACAGGGGAATTCACCCCTCCACTTT.